A single sample is the source of the 5 T cell receptor beta chains below, sequenced in a study of CD8+ T cells in alopecia areata. The treatment was: oral pan-JAK inhibitor, 5-10 mg twice daily. Extraction of RNA preceded its reverse transcription into cDNA, which served as the sequencing template. Only in-frame clones appear in the TCRdb table, and some are missing; sequencing was by immunoSEQ multiplex PCR. Of 150,000 to 200,000 clones in the sample, roughly three fifths are singletons; the top ten hold 1.3%. The source material was CD4+ T cells sorted from blood, sampled at week 49, from a patient treated with tofacitinib. These receptors originate from a human donor with alopecia areata.

This rearrangement joins TRBV19 to TRBJ2-4, with unresolved D. CDR1 is LNHDA, CDR2 SQIVND, per germline (reference sequence). The CDR3 totals 14 residues. The V and J ends lost 6 bases and 6 bases respectively, with 15 bases between them. CDR3 loop: CASSDLYGINIQYF. CDR3 nucleotides: TGTGCCAGTAGCGACCTGTATGGCATAAACATTCAGTACTTC. Variable domain in full (rest from reference TRBV19 and TRBJ2-4): DGGITQSPKYLFRKEGQNVTLSCEQNLNHDAMYWYRQDPGQGLRLIYYSQIVNDFQKGDIAEGYSVSREKKESFPLTVTSAQKNPTAFYLCASSDLYGINIQYFGAGTRLSVL.

The V and J genes are TRBV7-2 and TRBJ2-7, with TRBD1 matching 11 bases. The CDR3 runs to 15 residues. V shed 0 bases and J 3 bases; nucleotides not matched to a gene: 1. From germline, CDR1 is SGHTA and CDR2 FQGNSA. The CDR3 coding sequence is TGTGCCAGCAGCTTAGCCGGGACAGGGGGCTACGAGCAGTACTTC. It encodes CASSLAGTGGYEQYF. Full variable domain (remainder filled in from reference TRBV7-2 and TRBJ2-7): GAGVSQSPSNKVTEKGKDVELRCDPISGHTALYWYRQSLGQGLEFLIYFQGNSAPDKSGLPSDRFSAERTGGSVSTLTIQRTQQEDSAVYLCASSLAGTGGYEQYFGPGTRLTVT.

This sequence joins TRBV15 and TRBJ2-6, with D unresolved. CDR1 is LNHNV and CDR2 is YYDKDF in the germline V gene (reference sequence). The CDR3 sequence is 14 residues long. Deletions cut 3 bases from V and 0 bases from J, with 3 bases between. The CDR3, as DNA: TGTGCCACCAGCAGCCACTCTGGGGCCAACGTCCTGACTTTC. Translated: CATSSHSGANVLTF.

This clone occurred a few times. The J gene is TRBJ1-4, the V gene TRBV19; 7 nucleotides match TRBD1. V lost 8 bases and J lost 4; bases outside the gene matches: 4. CDR1 LNHDA and CDR2 SQIVND come from the germline V gene (reference sequence). CDR3 length: 13 residues. The DNA for the CDR3 is TGTGCCAGTTCGGGACAGCGTAATGAAAAACTGTTTTTT. This codes for CASSGQRNEKLFF.

The V gene is TRBV6-5, the J gene TRBJ2-7; D could derive from TRBD1 or TRBD2 (5 bases each). Germline assignment: CDR1 MNHEY and CDR2 SVGAGI. The CDR3 sequence is 11 residues long. V lost 0 bases, J lost 10 bases, and 7 bases lay in between. Here the CDR3 DNA reads TGTGCCAGCAGTTACTCGGGGGTCCAGTACTTC. Its protein product is CASSYSGVQYF.